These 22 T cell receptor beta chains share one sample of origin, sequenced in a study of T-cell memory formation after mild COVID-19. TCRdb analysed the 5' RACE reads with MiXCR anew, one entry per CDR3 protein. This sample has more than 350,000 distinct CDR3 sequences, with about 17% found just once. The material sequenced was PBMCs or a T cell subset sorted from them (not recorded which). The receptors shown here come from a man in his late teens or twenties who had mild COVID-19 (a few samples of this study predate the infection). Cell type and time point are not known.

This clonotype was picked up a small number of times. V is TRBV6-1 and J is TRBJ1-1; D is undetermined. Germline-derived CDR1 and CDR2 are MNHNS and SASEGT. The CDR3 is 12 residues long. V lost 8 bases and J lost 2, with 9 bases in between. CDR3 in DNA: TGTGCCAGCCGGGAGTCTAACACTGAAGCTTTCTTT. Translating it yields CASRESNTEAFF.

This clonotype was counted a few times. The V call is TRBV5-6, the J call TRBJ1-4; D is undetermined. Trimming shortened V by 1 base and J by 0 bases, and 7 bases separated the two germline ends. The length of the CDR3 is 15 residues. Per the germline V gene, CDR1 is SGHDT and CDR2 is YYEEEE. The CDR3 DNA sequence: TGTGCCAGCAGCTTGTGGGCAGCAACTAATGAAAAACTGTTTTTT. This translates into CASSLWAATNEKLFF.

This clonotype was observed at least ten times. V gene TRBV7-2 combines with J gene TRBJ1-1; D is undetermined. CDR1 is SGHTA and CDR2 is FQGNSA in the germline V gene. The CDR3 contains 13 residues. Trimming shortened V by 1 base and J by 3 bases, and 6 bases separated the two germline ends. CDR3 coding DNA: TGTGCCAGCAGCTTAGTTTTGGACACTGAAGCTTTCTTT. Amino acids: CASSLVLDTEAFF.

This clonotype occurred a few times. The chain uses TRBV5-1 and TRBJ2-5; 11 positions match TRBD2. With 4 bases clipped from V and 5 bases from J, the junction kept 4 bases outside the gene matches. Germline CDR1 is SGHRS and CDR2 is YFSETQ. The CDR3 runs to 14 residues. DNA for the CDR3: TGCGCCAGCAGCATCAGGACTAGCGGGGAGACCCAGTACTTC. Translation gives CASSIRTSGETQYF. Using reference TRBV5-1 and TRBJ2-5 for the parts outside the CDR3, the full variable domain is KAGVTQTPRYLIKTRGQQVTLSCSPISGHRSVSWYQQTPGQGLQFLFEYFSETQRNKGNFPGRFSGRQFSNSRSEMNVSTLELGDSALYLCASSIRTSGETQYFGPGTRLLVL.

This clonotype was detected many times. The CDR3 here is CASSRRGTDTQYF. The CDR3 DNA reads TGTGCCAGCAGCCGCAGGGGCACAGATACGCAGTATTTT. This chain links TRBV13 with TRBJ2-3, with D tentatively TRBD1 (5 bases). V was trimmed by 5 bases and J by 1 base, leaving 7 bases between them. Germline assignment: CDR1 PRHDT and CDR2 FYEKMQ (reference sequence). The CDR3 has 13 residues.

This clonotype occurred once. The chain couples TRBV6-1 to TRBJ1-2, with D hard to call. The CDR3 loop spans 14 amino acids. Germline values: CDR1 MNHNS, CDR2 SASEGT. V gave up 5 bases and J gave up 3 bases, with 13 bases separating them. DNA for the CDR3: TGTGCCAGCAGTTCCGTCGGGCACCACTATGGCTACACCTTC. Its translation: CASSSVGHHYGYTF.

CDR3 DNA sequence: TGTGCCAGCAGCCTCGGGACTAGCGGGGGGTTTCTGTTCTTC. Its protein is CASSLGTSGGFLFF. This sequence joins TRBV12-3 or TRBV12-4 and TRBJ2-1; TRBD2 matches 15 bases. The J segment lost 15 bases and the V segment lost 6 bases, leaving 9 bases of the junction unmatched. This CDR3 spans 14 amino acids.

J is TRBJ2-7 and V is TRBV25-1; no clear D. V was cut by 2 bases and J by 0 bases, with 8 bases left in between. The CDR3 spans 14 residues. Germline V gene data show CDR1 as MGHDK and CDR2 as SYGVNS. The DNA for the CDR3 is TGTGCCAGCAGTGAAACAGAGAGCTCCTACGAGCAGTACTTC. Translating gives CASSETESSYEQYF.

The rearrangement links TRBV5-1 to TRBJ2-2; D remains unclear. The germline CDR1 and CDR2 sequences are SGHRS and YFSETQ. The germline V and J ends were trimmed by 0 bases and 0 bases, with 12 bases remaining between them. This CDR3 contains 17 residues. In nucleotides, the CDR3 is TGCGCCAGCAGCTTGGACGAGGTGTGGCCGAACACCGGGGAGCTGTTTTTT. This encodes CASSLDEVWPNTGELFF.

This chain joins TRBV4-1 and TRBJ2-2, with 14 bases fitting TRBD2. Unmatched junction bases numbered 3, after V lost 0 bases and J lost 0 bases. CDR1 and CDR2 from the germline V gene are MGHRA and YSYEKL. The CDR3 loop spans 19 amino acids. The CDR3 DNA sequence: TGCGCCAGCAGCCAAGAGACTAGCGGGGGGGCCCCGAACACCGGGGAGCTGTTTTTT. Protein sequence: CASSQETSGGAPNTGELFF.

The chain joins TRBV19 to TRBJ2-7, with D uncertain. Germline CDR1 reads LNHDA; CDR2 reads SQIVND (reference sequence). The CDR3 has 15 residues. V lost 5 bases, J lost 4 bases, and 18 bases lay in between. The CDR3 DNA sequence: TGTGCCAGTAGTGCCGCGGTCGGCCAAGTGTACGAGCAGTACGTC. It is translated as CASSAAVGQVYEQYV.

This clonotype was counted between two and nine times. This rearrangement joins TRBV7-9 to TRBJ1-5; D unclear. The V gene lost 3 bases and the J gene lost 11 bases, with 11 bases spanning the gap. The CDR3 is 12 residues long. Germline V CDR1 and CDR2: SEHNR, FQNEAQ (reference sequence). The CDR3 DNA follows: TGTGCCAGCAGCTTTGAGGCAACCTCCCAGCATTTT. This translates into CASSFEATSQHF.

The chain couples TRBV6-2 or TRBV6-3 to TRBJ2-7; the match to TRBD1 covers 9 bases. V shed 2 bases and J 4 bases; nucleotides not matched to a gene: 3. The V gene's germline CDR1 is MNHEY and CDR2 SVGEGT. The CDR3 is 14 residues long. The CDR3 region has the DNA TGTGCCAGCAGTTACCCCGGGACAGGGTACGAGCAGTACTTC. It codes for CASSYPGTGYEQYF.

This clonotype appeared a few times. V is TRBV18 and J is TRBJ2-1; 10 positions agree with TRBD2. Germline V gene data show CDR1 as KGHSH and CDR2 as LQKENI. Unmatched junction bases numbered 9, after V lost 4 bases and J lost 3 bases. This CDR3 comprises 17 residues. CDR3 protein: CASSLFLLAGNYNEQFF. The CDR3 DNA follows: TGTGCCAGCTCACTATTTTTACTAGCGGGGAACTACAATGAGCAGTTCTTC.

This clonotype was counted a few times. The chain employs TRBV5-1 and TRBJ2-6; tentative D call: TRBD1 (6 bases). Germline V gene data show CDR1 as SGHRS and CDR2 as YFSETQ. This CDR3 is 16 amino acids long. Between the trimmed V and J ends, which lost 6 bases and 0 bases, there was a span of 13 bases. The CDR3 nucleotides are TGCGCCAGCATCCGGGACACCATCTCTGGGGCCAACGTCCTGACTTTC. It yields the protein CASIRDTISGANVLTF.

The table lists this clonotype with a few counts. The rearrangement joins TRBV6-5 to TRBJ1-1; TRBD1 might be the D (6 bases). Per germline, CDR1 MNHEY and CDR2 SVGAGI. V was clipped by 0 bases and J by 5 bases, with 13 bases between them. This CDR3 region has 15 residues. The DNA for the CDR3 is TGTGCCAGCAGTTACTCACCACAGGGAAAAACTGAAGCTTTCTTT. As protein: CASSYSPQGKTEAFF.

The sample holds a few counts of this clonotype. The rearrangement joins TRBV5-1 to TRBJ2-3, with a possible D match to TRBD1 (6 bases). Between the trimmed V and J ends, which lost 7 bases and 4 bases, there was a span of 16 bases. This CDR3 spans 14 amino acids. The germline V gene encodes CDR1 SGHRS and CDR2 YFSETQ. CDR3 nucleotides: TGCGCCAGCTTTACTGGGGGCCTGGCAGATACGCAGTATTTT. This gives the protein CASFTGGLADTQYF.

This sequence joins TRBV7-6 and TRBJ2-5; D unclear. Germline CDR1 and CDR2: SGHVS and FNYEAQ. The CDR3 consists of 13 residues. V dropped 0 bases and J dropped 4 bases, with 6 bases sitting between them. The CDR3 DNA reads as TGTGCCAGCAGCTTAGCAGAACTAGAGACCCAGTACTTC. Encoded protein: CASSLAELETQYF.

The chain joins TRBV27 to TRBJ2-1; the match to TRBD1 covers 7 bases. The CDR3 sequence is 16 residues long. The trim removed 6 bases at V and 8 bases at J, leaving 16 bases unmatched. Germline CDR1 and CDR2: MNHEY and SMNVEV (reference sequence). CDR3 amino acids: CASRYRRGIEVDEQFF. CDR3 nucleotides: TGTGCCAGCAGATACCGCAGGGGGATAGAAGTCGATGAGCAGTTCTTC.

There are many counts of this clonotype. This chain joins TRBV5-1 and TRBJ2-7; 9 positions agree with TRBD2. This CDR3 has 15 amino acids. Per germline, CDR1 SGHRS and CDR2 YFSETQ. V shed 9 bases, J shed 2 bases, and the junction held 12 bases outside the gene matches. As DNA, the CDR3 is TGCGCCACCCGGAGGAGCAGCGGGGGGACCTACGAGCAGTACTTC. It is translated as CATRRSSGGTYEQYF.

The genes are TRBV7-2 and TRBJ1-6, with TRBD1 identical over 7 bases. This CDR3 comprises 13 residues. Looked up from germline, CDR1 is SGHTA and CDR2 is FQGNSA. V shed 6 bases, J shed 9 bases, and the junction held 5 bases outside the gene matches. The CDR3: CASRSRTGSPLHF. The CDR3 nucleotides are TGTGCCAGCAGATCCCGGACAGGTTCACCCCTCCACTTT.

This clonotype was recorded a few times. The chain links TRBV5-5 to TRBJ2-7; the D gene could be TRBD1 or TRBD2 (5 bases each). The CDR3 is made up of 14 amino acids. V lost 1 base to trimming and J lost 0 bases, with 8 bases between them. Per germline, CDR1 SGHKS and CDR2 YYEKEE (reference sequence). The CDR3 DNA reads TGTGCCAGCAGCTTGAGAGGGGACTCCTACGAGCAGTACTTC. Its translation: CASSLRGDSYEQYF.